The present T cell receptor beta chain was sequenced within a study of blood T cell repertoires in COVID-19. Study-level background: Samples of COVID-19 (acute and convalescent) were obtained from the United States, Italy and Spain.

Only in-frame clones appear in the TCRdb table, and some are missing; sequencing was by immunoSEQ multiplex PCR. The sample carries 250,000 to 350,000 clones, 85% to 90% recorded once. This clone occurred once. The germline CDR1 and CDR2 sequences are SGHNT and YYREEE (reference sequence). The CDR3 covers 14 residues. The junction had 6 bases not matched to a gene; V was cut back by 4 bases and J by 5 bases. Sequenced material: peripheral blood. This rearrangement joins TRBV5-4 to TRBJ1-1; 9 bases agree with TRBD1. This TCR came from a woman aged 25 to 45 with COVID-19, enrolled during active disease. For the CDR3, the DNA is TGTGCCAGCAGCCCGGGACAGGGACGGACTGAAGCTTTCTTT. This sequence encodes CASSPGQGRTEAFF. The entire variable domain, with the rest obtained from reference TRBV5-4 and TRBJ1-1, is as follows: ETGVTQSPTHLIKTRGQQVTLRCSSQSGHNTVSWYQQALGQGPQFIFQYYREEENGRGNFPPRFSGLQFPNYSSELNVNALELDDSALYLCASSPGQGRTEAFFGQGTRLTVV.